This is a list of T cell receptor beta chains from one sample in a study of response to subunit inactivated influenza vaccine. TCRdb recomputed calls from the RT-PCR reads with MiXCR, one row per CDR3 protein. The repertoire has roughly 550,000 distinct CDR3 sequences, around 25% of them found once; the top ten carry 2.5% to 3.5%. These data were likewise used in another study, on T cells expressing NK-cell markers.

Material: CD4+ T cells sorted from PBMCs, obtained roughly 12 days after vaccination. The receptors derive from a middle-aged man who received an inactivated influenza vaccine. CDR3s include the opening cysteine and the closing phenylalanine or tryptophan. The order of the fields is V gene, clone size, J gene, D gene, CDR3 DNA, CDR3 protein. D genes are given only for firm matches. Not all rows give a size; the values are once, few, many and, for expanded clones, a class.

>TRBV20-1|.|TRBJ1-5|.
TGCAGTGGGGCGCGGGCGGGTCAGCCCCAGCATTTT
CSGARAGQPQHF
>TRBV5-1|few|TRBJ2-1|.
TGCGCCAGCAGCTTTGTTGGGACAGCAGGAGGGAATGAGCAGTTCTTC
CASSFVGTAGGNEQFF
>TRBV20-1|.|TRBJ2-3|.
TGCAGTGCTAGAGACTACCGGGTCCTAGGGACAGATACGCAGTATTTT
CSARDYRVLGTDTQYF
>TRBV20-1|few|TRBJ1-1|.
TGCAGTGCTAGCGTCCCAGCTAACACTGAAGCTTTCTTT
CSASVPANTEAFF
>TRBV12-3/TRBV12-4|.|TRBJ2-5|.
TGTGCCAGCAGTTTTCTTCGCGGGGGCGACGAGACCCAGTACTTC
CASSFLRGGDETQYF
>TRBV20-1|.|TRBJ2-2|TRBD2
TGCAGTGCTAGCATCGCAGCGGGAGGCCACACTACCGGGGAGCTGTTTTTT
CSASIAAGGHTTGELFF
>TRBV20-1|few|TRBJ2-3|TRBD1
TGCAGTGCTGGGGGACAGTTCTTGACTTTCACAGATACGCAGTATTTT
CSAGGQFLTFTDTQYF
>TRBV7-8|few|TRBJ1-3|.
TGTGCCAGCAGCCTTTCCGCGGGGCTCACTGGAAACACCATATATTTT
CASSLSAGLTGNTIYF
>TRBV6-2/TRBV6-3|.|TRBJ1-2|.
TGTGCCAGCAGTACGGCTTCCGGACCCAGATACTATGGCTACACCTTC
CASSTASGPRYYGYTF
>TRBV5-5|.|TRBJ2-1|TRBD2
TGTGCCAGCAGCCCTAGCGGGAGGGCCTATGAGCAGTTCTTC
CASSPSGRAYEQFF
>TRBV7-8|.|TRBJ2-2|TRBD2
TGTGCCAGCAGCTTAGGACTAGCGGGAGGGACCGGGGAGCTGTCTTTT
CASSLGLAGGTGELSF
>TRBV18|.|TRBJ2-7|TRBD1
TGTGCCAGCTCACCACCCCCTGACAGGGCAAACCCTTCCTACGAGCAGTACTTC
CASSPPPDRANPSYEQYF
>TRBV6-5|.|TRBJ2-1|.
TGTGCCAGCAGTTACTCCCGTAGCTCCTACAATGAGCAGTTCTTC
CASSYSRSSYNEQFF
>TRBV14|.|TRBJ1-2|TRBD1
TGTGCCAGCAGCCAGCTCCAGGGGGAAATTGGCTACACCTTC
CASSQLQGEIGYTF
>TRBV29-1|.|TRBJ2-7|TRBD2
TGCAGCGTCGGGACTAGCGAGGTATACGAGCAGTACTTC
CSVGTSEVYEQYF
>TRBV4-3|.|TRBJ2-3|.
TGCGCCAGCAGCCAAGATCCCTACACAGATACGCAGTATTTT
CASSQDPYTDTQYF
>TRBV4-1|.|TRBJ2-1|TRBD1
TGCGCCAGCAGCCAAGTCCGGACAGGGGAGTATGAGCAGTTCTTC
CASSQVRTGEYEQFF